The source of this TCR beta chain is a study of blood T cell repertoires in COVID-19. At the level of the study: From the United States, Italy and Spain came samples of acute and convalescent COVID-19.

Participant ages covered roughly 18 to 89 years across 25 or so US areas. Assignments of participants to cohorts depended upon their own reported clinical history. The V and J ends lost 2 bases and 2 bases respectively, with 12 bases between them. The CDR3 is made up of 15 amino acids. CDR1 is SEHNR and CDR2 is FQNEAQ in the germline V gene (reference sequence). The data were produced by immunoSEQ multiplex PCR, yet TCRdb's version contains in-frame clones alone and is incomplete. The sample has 150,000 or so clones, roughly 80% seen once; the top ten hold about 5.8%. This TCR came from a woman aged 40 to 49 with acute COVID-19. This chain uses TRBV7-9 with TRBJ2-5; TRBD2 is a possible D gene (6 bases). The sample taken for sequencing was PBMCs or T cells enriched from blood (not recorded which). The CDR3 sequence: CASSLNSGGQETQYF. The CDR3 DNA reads TGTGCCAGCAGCTTAAACAGTGGGGGGCAAGAGACCCAGTACTTC.